Listed below are T cell receptor beta chains from one sample, sequenced in a study of T-cell memory formation after mild COVID-19. MiXCR, run by TCRdb on the 5' RACE reads, gives a single entry per CDR3 protein. The sample has 250,000 or so distinct CDR3 sequences; roughly 9.4% are singletons. Sequenced: PBMCs or a T cell subset sorted from them (not recorded which). The receptors were gathered from a man between 18 and 35 years old who had mild COVID-19 (a few samples of this study predate the infection). Cell type and time point are not known. The conserved cysteine and the conserved F or W are not part of the CDR3 here. Each record gives: V gene, J gene, clone size, CDR3 protein. Expanded clones get a size class; other rows say once, few or many, or leave the size out.

v_gene: TRBV29-1; j_gene: TRBJ2-1; abundance: few; CDR3aa: SVEDRGEQF
v_gene: TRBV4-3; j_gene: TRBJ2-7; abundance: .; CDR3aa: ASSLDRGPYEQY
v_gene: TRBV11-2; j_gene: TRBJ1-2; abundance: .; CDR3aa: ASSLSGGWGYT
v_gene: TRBV12-3/TRBV12-4; j_gene: TRBJ2-4; abundance: many; CDR3aa: ASRLEKRGAQISKLAKNIQY
v_gene: TRBV6-2/TRBV6-3; j_gene: TRBJ2-5; abundance: .; CDR3aa: ASRPFGRQETQY
v_gene: TRBV4-3; j_gene: TRBJ2-2; abundance: few; CDR3aa: ASSLFPGQGTGELF
v_gene: TRBV4-1; j_gene: TRBJ2-5; abundance: many; CDR3aa: ASSFGQKETQY
v_gene: TRBV27; j_gene: TRBJ1-5; abundance: few; CDR3aa: ASSFVPGGTQPQH
v_gene: TRBV3-1; j_gene: TRBJ1-6; abundance: .; CDR3aa: ASSQGGGGPNSPLH
v_gene: TRBV15; j_gene: TRBJ2-5; abundance: few; CDR3aa: ATSRAPQYQETQY
v_gene: TRBV4-3; j_gene: TRBJ1-1; abundance: .; CDR3aa: ASSGSVTNTEAF
v_gene: TRBV6-2/TRBV6-3; j_gene: TRBJ2-7; abundance: .; CDR3aa: AKINSGTGGLSYEQY
v_gene: TRBV20-1; j_gene: TRBJ1-1; abundance: many; CDR3aa: SARPPTGAPTEAF
v_gene: TRBV10-1; j_gene: TRBJ2-1; abundance: .; CDR3aa: ASSANYRDNEQF
v_gene: TRBV5-1; j_gene: TRBJ2-1; abundance: .; CDR3aa: ASSLVAGLAGPEQF
v_gene: TRBV27; j_gene: TRBJ1-4; abundance: .; CDR3aa: ASSLSRQGGEKLF
v_gene: TRBV7-8; j_gene: TRBJ2-5; abundance: few; CDR3aa: ASSSRTSGGRETQY
v_gene: TRBV6-5; j_gene: TRBJ2-1; abundance: .; CDR3aa: ASSYSVVYNEQF
v_gene: TRBV10-3; j_gene: TRBJ1-2; abundance: .; CDR3aa: AIRGSDNYGYT
v_gene: TRBV20-1; j_gene: TRBJ2-5; abundance: .; CDR3aa: GTSGEETQY
v_gene: TRBV5-1; j_gene: TRBJ2-5; abundance: many; CDR3aa: ASGSLGGAGETQY
v_gene: TRBV5-1; j_gene: TRBJ2-1; abundance: .; CDR3aa: ASSLDPGGKVRYNEQF
v_gene: TRBV30; j_gene: TRBJ2-5; abundance: .; CDR3aa: AWSVLERGVQETQY
v_gene: TRBV7-9; j_gene: TRBJ2-7; abundance: few; CDR3aa: ASSFGTGIYEQY
v_gene: TRBV20-1; j_gene: TRBJ1-1; abundance: .; CDR3aa: SATRGKEAF
v_gene: TRBV4-3; j_gene: TRBJ1-1; abundance: many; CDR3aa: ASRKAINTEAF
v_gene: TRBV20-1; j_gene: TRBJ1-4; abundance: few; CDR3aa: SARDTQGGKLF
v_gene: TRBV12-3/TRBV12-4; j_gene: TRBJ1-4; abundance: many; CDR3aa: ASSLSSGGGNEKLF
v_gene: TRBV3-1; j_gene: TRBJ2-3; abundance: few; CDR3aa: ASSQPPGGTDTQY
v_gene: TRBV4-3; j_gene: TRBJ2-3; abundance: .; CDR3aa: ASSFSGGLAGTDTQY
v_gene: TRBV2; j_gene: TRBJ2-1; abundance: .; CDR3aa: ASTRLAGGFGEKF
v_gene: TRBV6-5; j_gene: TRBJ2-5; abundance: .; CDR3aa: ASRSTGTGGETQY
v_gene: TRBV5-1; j_gene: TRBJ2-2; abundance: few; CDR3aa: ASSLGGAWNTGELF
v_gene: TRBV7-2; j_gene: TRBJ2-5; abundance: .; CDR3aa: ASSQGPGWETQY
v_gene: TRBV5-1; j_gene: TRBJ2-7; abundance: few; CDR3aa: ASSLLRGPAYEQY
v_gene: TRBV7-9; j_gene: TRBJ2-3; abundance: few; CDR3aa: ASSFSGTVTDTQY
v_gene: TRBV20-1; j_gene: TRBJ2-5; abundance: .; CDR3aa: SARRGPTQY
v_gene: TRBV2; j_gene: TRBJ1-5; abundance: .; CDR3aa: ASSGREGNQPQH
v_gene: TRBV29-1; j_gene: TRBJ2-5; abundance: .; CDR3aa: SVEDWGFGETQY
v_gene: TRBV18; j_gene: TRBJ1-2; abundance: few; CDR3aa: ASSPPGAARGYT
v_gene: TRBV15; j_gene: TRBJ1-5; abundance: .; CDR3aa: ATSRAGTGDRQPQH